The 27 T cell receptor beta chains reported below all come from one sample, sequenced in a study of blood T cell repertoires in COVID-19. TCRdb's table, derived via immunoSEQ multiplex PCR, lists solely in-frame clones and lacks some. This sample carries 200,000 to 300,000 clones, about 82% of them seen once, and the ten largest clones take around 6.8%. Sequences were obtained from peripheral blood. The receptors originated from a woman aged 55-69 years with active or convalescent COVID-19.

V gene TRBV5-1 combines with J gene TRBJ2-7, with D unresolved. The CDR3 is 15 residues long. CDR1 is SGHRS, CDR2 YFSETQ, per germline. The V end lost 5 bases, the J end lost 4 bases, and 19 bases lay between the germline ends. CDR3 sequence (DNA): TGCGCCAGCAGTTTGCGTTACCGAGCCACGTACGAGCAGTACGTC. It is translated as CASSLRYRATYEQYV.

The chain is built from TRBV28 and TRBJ2-7; a possible D gene is TRBD2 (6 bases). Between the trimmed V and J ends, which lost 6 bases and 1 base, there was a span of 13 bases. The CDR3 has 14 amino acids. Germline V gene sequence: CDR1 MDHEN, CDR2 SYDVKM. The CDR3 is CASRSSEVSYEQYF. The CDR3 DNA follows: TGTGCCAGCAGGTCTAGCGAGGTGTCCTACGAGCAGTACTTC.

This clone was seen a single time. V gene TRBV7-2 combines with J gene TRBJ1-1; the D gene is possibly TRBD1 (6 bases). The V gene lost 1 base and the J gene lost 2 bases, with 14 bases spanning the gap. Germline V CDR1 and CDR2: SGHTA, FQGNSA. This CDR3 has 16 residues. CDR3 in DNA: TGTGCCAGCAGCTTAGGGGTGGGGACACCAAACACTGAAGCTTTCTTT. Encoded protein: CASSLGVGTPNTEAFF.

This rearrangement joins TRBV9 to TRBJ2-1; TRBD1 matches 9 bases. J lost 7 bases, V lost 0 bases, and 5 bases had no gene match. The CDR3 has 15 residues. Germline V gene lookup returns CDR1 SGDLS and CDR2 YYNGEE. As DNA, the CDR3 is TGTGCCAGCAGCGTAGCCGGGACAGGGAGGAATGAGCAGTTCTTC. Translation gives CASSVAGTGRNEQFF.

V and J are TRBV7-9 and TRBJ1-2; TRBD1 matches at 8 bases. Unmatched junction bases numbered 2, after V lost 5 bases and J lost 6 bases. The germline CDR1 and CDR2 sequences are SEHNR and FQNEAQ (reference sequence). The length of the CDR3 is 12 residues. The CDR3 sequence: CASSRGQDGYTF. CDR3 sequence (DNA): TGTGCCAGCAGCCGGGGACAGGATGGCTACACCTTC.

This clone was seen a few times. This sequence joins TRBV7-9 and TRBJ1-4; TRBD1 aligns across 7 bases. Germline V gene data show CDR1 as SEHNR and CDR2 as FQNEAQ (reference sequence). The J segment lost 0 bases and the V segment lost 5 bases, leaving 9 bases of the junction unmatched. This CDR3 contains 17 residues. CDR3 region: CASSEPRQGSTNEKLFF. The DNA of the CDR3 is TGTGCCAGCAGCGAACCCCGACAGGGATCAACTAATGAAAAACTGTTTTTT.

The V gene is TRBV27, the J gene TRBJ1-5; 8 bases fit TRBD1. The CDR3 is 14 amino acids. Germline trimming cut 5 bases from V and 2 bases from J; bases unmatched to any gene: 2. Germline CDR1 reads MNHEY; CDR2 reads SMNVEV (reference sequence). This CDR3 is CASSGQGGNQPQHF. Written as DNA, the CDR3 is TGTGCCAGCAGTGGACAGGGTGGCAATCAGCCCCAGCATTTT.

The V and J genes are TRBV2 and TRBJ2-1, with a possible D match to TRBD1 (6 bases). V lost 4 bases and J 0 bases, leaving 13 bases between the germline ends. The CDR3 sequence is 16 residues long. Germline CDR1 is SNHLY and CDR2 is FYNNEI. CDR3 amino acids: CASSATGFSSYNEQFF. The CDR3 nucleotides read TGTGCCAGCAGTGCTACAGGGTTCTCCTCCTACAATGAGCAGTTCTTC.

V and J are TRBV7-2 and TRBJ2-1; possibly TRBD1 for D (5 bases). CDR3 size: 15 residues. Trimming pared 4 bases from V and 6 bases from J, leaving 16 bases between. CDR1 is SGHTA and CDR2 is FQGNSA in the germline V gene. CDR3 in DNA: TGTGCCAGCAGCTCCCAGGGTATGCCTCTCAATGAGCAGTTCTTC. Translated: CASSSQGMPLNEQFF.

Of note for this clone: Other DNA sequences from this sample encode an identical CDR3 as well. V gene TRBV11-3 combines with J gene TRBJ2-5; possible D gene TRBD2, 5 bases. Per germline, CDR1 SGHNT and CDR2 YENEEA. The V gene lost 5 bases and the J gene lost 4 bases, with 11 bases spanning the gap. The length of the CDR3 is 13 residues. The DNA of the CDR3 is TGTGCCAGCAGCCCCGGACTGGGAGAGACCCAGTACTTC. This sequence encodes CASSPGLGETQYF.

This clone came up once. The V call is TRBV3-1 (or the pseudogene TRBV3-2), the J call TRBJ2-1, with 9 bases aligning to TRBD1. Germline V gives CDR1 LGHDT, CDR2 YNNKEL (reference sequence). This CDR3 comprises 14 residues. J gave up 8 bases and V 2 bases, and 4 bases lay outside the gene matches. In nucleotides, the CDR3 is TGTGCCAGCAGCCAACCGGGACAGGGCTATGAGCAGTTCTTC. Protein product: CASSQPGQGYEQFF.

The chain links TRBV7-9 to TRBJ1-5; D not certain. The ends were cut back, 5 bases at V and 4 bases at J, with 9 bases in the middle. This CDR3 spans 13 amino acids. The germline V gene encodes CDR1 SEHNR and CDR2 FQNEAQ (reference sequence). CDR3 loop: CASSDHSNQPQHF. Here the CDR3 DNA reads TGTGCCAGCAGCGACCACAGTAATCAGCCCCAGCATTTT.

This chain uses TRBV11-3 with TRBJ1-2; 10 bases are a match to TRBD1. With 4 bases clipped from V and 4 bases from J, the junction kept 3 bases outside the gene matches. Germline CDR1 SGHNT, CDR2 YENEEA. The CDR3 runs 14 residues. Here the CDR3 reads CASSWGQGFYGYTF. DNA for the CDR3: TGTGCCAGCAGCTGGGGACAGGGGTTCTATGGCTACACCTTC.

The genes are TRBV11-2 and TRBJ2-2; D possibly corresponds to TRBD1 (5 bases). The CDR3 is 15 residues long. The germline V gene has CDR1 SGHAT and CDR2 FQNNGV. V lost 1 base, J lost 1 base, and 7 bases lay in between. The CDR3 nucleotides are TGTGCCAGCAGCTTAGGAACAGGGAACACCGGGGAGCTGTTTTTT. This translates into CASSLGTGNTGELFF.

This chain connects TRBV18 to TRBJ2-1, with 9 bases aligning to TRBD1. The V and J ends lost 3 bases and 0 bases, in that order; junction bases with no gene match: 3. Per germline, CDR1 KGHSH and CDR2 LQKENI. The CDR3 length is 16 residues. CDR3 nucleotide sequence: TGTGCCAGCTCACCTCTGACAGGGGGCTCCTACAATGAGCAGTTCTTC. As protein: CASSPLTGGSYNEQFF.

This clone was observed once. The V gene is TRBV30, the J gene TRBJ2-3, with TRBD2 matching over 11 bases. This CDR3 comprises 15 residues. The trim removed 0 bases at V and 2 bases at J, leaving 1 base unmatched. CDR1 and CDR2 (germline): GTSNPN, SVGIG (reference sequence). In nucleotides, the CDR3 is TGTGCCTGGAGTGTACTAGCGGGAGCCACAGATACGCAGTATTTT. It is translated as CAWSVLAGATDTQYF.

J is TRBJ2-7 and V is TRBV4-1, with TRBD1 matching 10 bases. The CDR3 contains 16 residues. V shed 0 bases, J shed 5 bases, and the junction held 7 bases outside the gene matches. Germline V gene data show CDR1 as MGHRA and CDR2 as YSYEKL. CDR3 region: CASSQESGQGTHEQYF. As DNA, the CDR3 is TGCGCCAGCAGCCAAGAGTCGGGACAGGGGACCCACGAGCAGTACTTC.

This rearrangement joins TRBV7-8 to TRBJ2-7; tentative D call: TRBD2 (6 bases). Trimming cost V 7 bases and J 2 bases, with 18 bases left between them. The CDR3 extends over 15 amino acids. CDR1 and CDR2 from the germline V gene are SGHVS and FQNEAQ. In nucleotides, the CDR3 is TGTGCCAGCACCGCTGCGACGTGGGGGGCCTACGAGCAGTACTTC. Translating gives CASTAATWGAYEQYF.

The CDR3 sequence: CASSRQGQSSGNTIYF. CDR3 sequence (DNA): TGTGCCAGCAGCCGACAGGGGCAGAGCTCTGGAAACACCATATATTTT. The V call is TRBV28, the J call TRBJ1-3; 8 bases map to TRBD1. V lost 6 bases and J lost 0; bases outside the gene matches: 7. The CDR3 extends over 16 amino acids. Per germline, CDR1 MDHEN and CDR2 SYDVKM.

CDR3 in DNA: TGCGCCAGCAGCTTGCTGACAGGGACAAATGAAAAACTGTTTTTT. The encoded protein is CASSLLTGTNEKLFF. This chain links TRBV5-1 with TRBJ1-4, with 7 bases identical to TRBD1. The CDR3 is made up of 15 amino acids. V lost 1 base to trimming and J lost 5 bases; unmatched junction nucleotides: 5. CDR1 SGHRS and CDR2 YFSETQ come from the germline V gene.

This clone was counted once. V and J are TRBV15 and TRBJ2-1; D remains ambiguous. Trimming shortened V by 2 bases and J by 1 base, and 18 bases separated the two germline ends. CDR1 is LNHNV, CDR2 YYDKDF, per germline (reference sequence). The CDR3 spans 18 residues. The CDR3 DNA sequence: TGTGCCACCAGCAGAACACCCGCGTCGGCGGCTTCCTACAATGAGCAGTTCTTC. It yields the protein CATSRTPASAASYNEQFF.

The CDR3 reads CASSLDSINSPLHF. The CDR3 region has the DNA TGTGCCAGCAGCTTGGACAGCATAAATTCACCCCTCCACTTT. J is TRBJ1-6 and V is TRBV5-8; D unresolved. From germline, CDR1 is SGHTS and CDR2 YDEGEE. CDR3 size: 14 residues. Trimming took 0 bases from V and 7 from J, leaving 8 bases between them.

The V call is TRBV7-2, the J call TRBJ2-5; a possible D gene is TRBD1 (5 bases). Germline V gene sequence: CDR1 SGHTA, CDR2 FQGNSA. Trimming cost V 5 bases and J 4 bases, with 17 bases left between them. This CDR3 has 15 residues. CDR3 nucleotide sequence: TGTGCCAGCAGCCCGGTAGGGGCGGCTATAGAGACCCAGTACTTC. Its protein product is CASSPVGAAIETQYF. The full variable domain, completed using reference TRBV7-2 and TRBJ2-5, is GAGVSQSPSNKVTEKGKDVELRCDPISGHTALYWYRQSLGQGLEFLIYFQGNSAPDKSGLPSDRFSAERTGGSVSTLTIQRTQQEDSAVYLCASSPVGAAIETQYFGPGTRLLVL.

The chain carries TRBV11-2 and TRBJ2-5, with unresolved D. The germline CDR1 and CDR2 sequences are SGHAT and FQNNGV. Trimming shortened V by 1 base and J by 5 bases, and 8 bases separated the two germline ends. CDR3 length equals 13 residues. This CDR3 reads CASSLVVFETQYF. The CDR3, as DNA: TGTGCCAGCAGCTTAGTAGTTTTCGAGACCCAGTACTTC.

This chain connects TRBV5-1 to TRBJ2-7; a weak D match, TRBD2 (6 bases). Trimming took off 5 bases at V and 0 bases at J, with 12 bases between the two ends. From germline, CDR1 is SGHRS and CDR2 YFSETQ. This CDR3 has 14 residues. The CDR3: CASSERANSYEQYF. The CDR3 DNA reads as TGCGCCAGCAGTGAGCGGGCCAACTCCTACGAGCAGTACTTC.

The chain is built from TRBV6-6 and TRBJ2-7, with D tentatively TRBD1 (5 bases). V was shortened by 6 bases and J by 5 bases, with 17 bases between the two germline ends. The CDR3 is 14 amino acids. CDR1 is MNHNY and CDR2 is SVGAGI in the germline V gene (reference sequence). The CDR3: CASRTRSGFHEQYF. The CDR3, as DNA: TGTGCCAGCAGAACGCGGTCAGGGTTCCACGAGCAGTACTTC.

The rearrangement links TRBV5-1 to TRBJ2-1, with 9 bases aligning to TRBD1. J gave up 6 bases and V 2 bases, and 3 bases lay outside the gene matches. CDR3 length equals 14 residues. In germline, CDR1 is SGHRS, CDR2 YFSETQ. CDR3 sequence: CASSLTDRGNEQFF. The CDR3 DNA reads as TGCGCCAGCAGCTTAACGGACAGGGGCAATGAGCAGTTCTTC.